The clone carrying this T cell receptor beta chain was detected a few times. This record belongs to a study of blood T cell repertoires in COVID-19. Study-level information: Donors in the United States, Italy and Spain gave samples during acute or convalescent COVID-19. The cDNA or gDNA used as material had been derived from T cells, B-cell-depleted T cells, or PBMCs.

In the source study's methods: From reference gene primer amplification, estimates of nucleated cell counts were derived. TCRdb keeps only in-frame clones here, not all; method: immunoSEQ multiplex PCR. Clonal size and the V and J genes are those of that table, whereas D and trimming came from the DNA. This table has about 190,000 clones, about 86% appearing once. In germline, CDR1 is KGHSH, CDR2 LQKENI. The ends lost 6 bases at V and 6 bases at J; junction bases unmatched: 9. The CDR3 is 15 amino acids. The J gene is TRBJ2-2, the V gene TRBV18, with 8 bases that match TRBD1. The source is a man aged 25 to 45 with active or convalescent COVID-19. The sequencing sample was made of peripheral blood. The CDR3 sequence is CASSRGQGVSGELFF. Written as DNA, the CDR3 is TGTGCCAGCTCCCGAGGACAGGGAGTATCCGGGGAGCTGTTTTTT.